The rows below give T cell receptor beta chains drawn from one sample of a study of T cell repertoires in cytomegalovirus infection. MiXCR was run by TCRdb on the reads, yielding one entry per CDR3 protein. The table has 35,000 to 55,000 distinct CDR3 sequences, around 21% seen once. The antigens these receptors bind are not known. Specimen: CD8+ T cells from cultured PBMCs, collected from culture after CMV antigen stimulation. These receptors were collected from a human donor in good health (CMV status not recorded). Some clones in this sample may be carry-over from other donors' samples. Both conserved end residues are part of each CDR3. The D gene is left open where the match is weak. Only some rows state a clone size, as once, few, many or a class for expanded clones.

TGTGCCAGCAGTTCCACCGGGACTAGCGTTTCGGCTGGGGCCAACGTCCTGACTTTC	CASSSTGTSVSAGANVLTF	TRBJ2-6	many	TRBV6-2/TRBV6-3	TRBD2
TGTGCCAGCAGCCGGGACATAAGCTACGAGCAGTACTTC	CASSRDISYEQYF	TRBJ2-7	many	TRBV7-6	.
TGTGCCAGCAGCCCAACGGGGGTGGGTGAAGCTTTCTTT	CASSPTGVGEAFF	TRBJ1-1	.	TRBV7-4	.
TGTGCCAGCAGCACTGGTTCCGCACGTCGAGAGACCCAGTACTTC	CASSTGSARRETQYF	TRBJ2-5	many	TRBV12-3/TRBV12-4	.
TGTGCCAGCATTTCGTTTCCCGGGACAGGGAGGACTGAAGCTTTCTTT	CASISFPGTGRTEAFF	TRBJ1-1	many	TRBV6-2/TRBV6-3	TRBD1
TGTGCCAGCAGCTTAGCGCTGGACAGGCACGAAGCTTTCTTT	CASSLALDRHEAFF	TRBJ1-1	many	TRBV7-8	TRBD1
TGCAGTGCTATCCCCGGGACAGGGGTACAGCCCCAGCATTTT	CSAIPGTGVQPQHF	TRBJ1-5	.	TRBV20-1	TRBD1
TGCAGTGCTAGAGACCCTAGTACAGATACGCAGTATTTT	CSARDPSTDTQYF	TRBJ2-3	many	TRBV20-1	.
TGTGCCAGCAGCTTTGTTACATTGGAGACCCAGTACTTC	CASSFVTLETQYF	TRBJ2-5	many	TRBV11-2	.
TGTGCCAGTACCCCTGAGCGGGACAGAGGAAACATTCAGTACTTC	CASTPERDRGNIQYF	TRBJ2-4	many	TRBV19	.
TGTGCCAGCTCACCAAAAGGCACAGGGAGGGGCGAGCAGTACTTC	CASSPKGTGRGEQYF	TRBJ2-7	once	TRBV18	.
TGTGCCAGCAGCCAAGATACGGGAGGGCCCTCGAGTTACAATGAGCAGTTCTTC	CASSQDTGGPSSYNEQFF	TRBJ2-1	.	TRBV3-1	TRBD2
TGCGCCAGCAGCCAAGAGCCGGGCATAGTCACAGATACGCAGTATTTT	CASSQEPGIVTDTQYF	TRBJ2-3	.	TRBV4-3	.
TGTGCCAGCAGTTACTCACAGGGGGCAGGCTACGAGCAGTACTTC	CASSYSQGAGYEQYF	TRBJ2-7	many	TRBV6-5	TRBD1
TGTGCCAGCAGTTCCTCAAGACAGGGGAGAACGCATCGCGAGCAGTACTTC	CASSSSRQGRTHREQYF	TRBJ2-7	many	TRBV6-2/TRBV6-3	TRBD1
TGTGCTAGTGGTTTGGATGTTGGGACCGTGGCCAAAAACATTCAGTACTTC	CASGLDVGTVAKNIQYF	TRBJ2-4	many	TRBV12-5	.
TGTGCCAGCAGCTTAGCGTTAGGAGGGGGGGCCAAGCTATACAATGAGCAGTTCTTC	CASSLALGGGAKLYNEQFF	TRBJ2-1	few	TRBV7-9	.
TGTGCCAGCAGCTTGGAGGTAGCGGGAAATCTAGACAATGAGCAGTTCTTC	CASSLEVAGNLDNEQFF	TRBJ2-1	many	TRBV5-4	TRBD2
TGTGCCAGCAGGCACTACCGATTAGCGGGGGAGGACGAGACCCAGTACTTC	CASRHYRLAGEDETQYF	TRBJ2-5	many	TRBV7-2	TRBD2
TGCGCCAGCAGCCAAGATAGGGGGCGCGAGCGCGAGCAGTACTTC	CASSQDRGREREQYF	TRBJ2-7	.	TRBV4-3	TRBD1
TGTGCCAGCAGTTATACCGGGACAGGGTATGGCTACACCTTC	CASSYTGTGYGYTF	TRBJ1-2	.	TRBV6-1	TRBD1
TGTGCCAGCAGCTGGACAGATCCAAACACTGAAGCTTTCTTT	CASSWTDPNTEAFF	TRBJ1-1	.	TRBV7-9	.
TGTGCCAGCATGGGACAGGGAGACGAAAAACTGTTTTTT	CASMGQGDEKLFF	TRBJ1-4	many	TRBV7-6	TRBD1
TGCAGTGCTAGAGCCCCGGGAGGGAGGGATCAGCCCCAGCATTTT	CSARAPGGRDQPQHF	TRBJ1-5	many	TRBV20-1	.
TGTGCCAGCAGCCTCCGGGGGGCGGGGGACTGGAATTCACCCCTCCACTTT	CASSLRGAGDWNSPLHF	TRBJ1-6	few	TRBV7-6	.
TGTGCCAGCAGTTTGTCTAGCGGGAGTTCCTACGAGCAGTACTTC	CASSLSSGSSYEQYF	TRBJ2-7	many	TRBV12-3/TRBV12-4	TRBD2
TGTGCCAGCAGCCCCGACGGAACCGGGCAGCCCCAGCATTTT	CASSPDGTGQPQHF	TRBJ1-5	.	TRBV6-2/TRBV6-3	.
TGTGCCAGCAGTGAAAGGGCAGCCTATGGCTACACCTTC	CASSERAAYGYTF	TRBJ1-2	.	TRBV2	.
TGTGCCAGCAGTCCCCGGACAGGGGCGGAAGCGGGGGGCTACACCTTC	CASSPRTGAEAGGYTF	TRBJ1-2	many	TRBV28	TRBD1
TGTGCCAGCAGCCCGACAGGGGGTAGCAATCAGCCCCAGCATTTT	CASSPTGGSNQPQHF	TRBJ1-5	many	TRBV12-3/TRBV12-4	TRBD1
TGCGCCAGCAGGTTCAGCGTGGCGCCTGGAAACACCATATATTTT	CASRFSVAPGNTIYF	TRBJ1-3	.	TRBV4-3	.
TGTGCCAGCAGATACCGCGAGGAGGGGAACTATGGCTACACCTTC	CASRYREEGNYGYTF	TRBJ1-2	few	TRBV27	.
TGTGCCAGCAGTTTACAGGGGATTCCTGGCGATGAGCAGTTCTTC	CASSLQGIPGDEQFF	TRBJ2-1	.	TRBV27	.
TGCAGCGTTCGGGGGCCGGGACAGGGGCCCGAGCAGTACTTC	CSVRGPGQGPEQYF	TRBJ2-7	.	TRBV29-1	TRBD1
TGTGCCAGCAGCTTCGATCCCCGGGGCCTGGATGGGACCCAGTACTTC	CASSFDPRGLDGTQYF	TRBJ2-5	few	TRBV5-6	.
TGTGCCAGCAGTTACACGGATGAGCAGTTCTTC	CASSYTDEQFF	TRBJ2-1	.	TRBV6-6	.
TGCGCCAGCAGCACCGGTGGTGAAGCTTTCTTT	CASSTGGEAFF	TRBJ1-1	few	TRBV5-1	.
TGTGCCAATACGACAGGGATTAACTATGGCTACACCTTC	CANTTGINYGYTF	TRBJ1-2	many	TRBV19	TRBD1
TGTGCCAGCAGTTTATCGCTCTCTCCAGATACGCAGTATTTT	CASSLSLSPDTQYF	TRBJ2-3	many	TRBV12-3/TRBV12-4	.
TGTGCCAGCAGCTTAGGGGACAGTCAGCCCCAGCATTTT	CASSLGDSQPQHF	TRBJ1-5	.	TRBV7-9	TRBD1
TGTGCCAGCAGTTCCGACAGGGAGGAGAGCAATCAGCCCCAGCATTTT	CASSSDREESNQPQHF	TRBJ1-5	medium-sized	TRBV7-9	TRBD1
TGTGCCAGCAGCTTGGGCCAGGGGAATAATTCACCCCTCCACTTT	CASSLGQGNNSPLHF	TRBJ1-6	few	TRBV5-4	.
TGTGCCTGGAGTGCGCGGGGCTATGGCTACACCTTC	CAWSARGYGYTF	TRBJ1-2	.	TRBV30	.
TGTGCCAGTAGTATATCCCTGCTAGCGGGAGCTTACAATGAGCAGTTCTTC	CASSISLLAGAYNEQFF	TRBJ2-1	.	TRBV19	TRBD2
TGTGCCAGCAGTCCTCCGCCGGGCACTGAAGCTTTCTTT	CASSPPPGTEAFF	TRBJ1-1	many	TRBV7-8	.
TGTGCCAGCAGCTTCCTGACGAACACCGGGGAGCTGTTTTTT	CASSFLTNTGELFF	TRBJ2-2	.	TRBV7-9	.
TGCGCCAGCAGGACTAGCGTCCATGCCGAGCAGTACTTC	CASRTSVHAEQYF	TRBJ2-7	.	TRBV5-1	TRBD2
TGTGCCAGCAGCCAAGGGGATCCGACTCGGAATGAGCAGTTCTTC	CASSQGDPTRNEQFF	TRBJ2-1	.	TRBV4-2	.
TGTGCCAGCAGTGGGCGGGACAGGGGTGTCTACGAGCAGTACTTC	CASSGRDRGVYEQYF	TRBJ2-7	.	TRBV25-1	TRBD1
TGTGCCACCAGCGGGACAGGGGGCTGGAACACTGAAGCTTTCTTT	CATSGTGGWNTEAFF	TRBJ1-1	many	TRBV15	TRBD1
TGTGCCAGCAGTATATCTGGGGCCAAAAACATTCAGTACTTC	CASSISGAKNIQYF	TRBJ2-4	few	TRBV11-2	.